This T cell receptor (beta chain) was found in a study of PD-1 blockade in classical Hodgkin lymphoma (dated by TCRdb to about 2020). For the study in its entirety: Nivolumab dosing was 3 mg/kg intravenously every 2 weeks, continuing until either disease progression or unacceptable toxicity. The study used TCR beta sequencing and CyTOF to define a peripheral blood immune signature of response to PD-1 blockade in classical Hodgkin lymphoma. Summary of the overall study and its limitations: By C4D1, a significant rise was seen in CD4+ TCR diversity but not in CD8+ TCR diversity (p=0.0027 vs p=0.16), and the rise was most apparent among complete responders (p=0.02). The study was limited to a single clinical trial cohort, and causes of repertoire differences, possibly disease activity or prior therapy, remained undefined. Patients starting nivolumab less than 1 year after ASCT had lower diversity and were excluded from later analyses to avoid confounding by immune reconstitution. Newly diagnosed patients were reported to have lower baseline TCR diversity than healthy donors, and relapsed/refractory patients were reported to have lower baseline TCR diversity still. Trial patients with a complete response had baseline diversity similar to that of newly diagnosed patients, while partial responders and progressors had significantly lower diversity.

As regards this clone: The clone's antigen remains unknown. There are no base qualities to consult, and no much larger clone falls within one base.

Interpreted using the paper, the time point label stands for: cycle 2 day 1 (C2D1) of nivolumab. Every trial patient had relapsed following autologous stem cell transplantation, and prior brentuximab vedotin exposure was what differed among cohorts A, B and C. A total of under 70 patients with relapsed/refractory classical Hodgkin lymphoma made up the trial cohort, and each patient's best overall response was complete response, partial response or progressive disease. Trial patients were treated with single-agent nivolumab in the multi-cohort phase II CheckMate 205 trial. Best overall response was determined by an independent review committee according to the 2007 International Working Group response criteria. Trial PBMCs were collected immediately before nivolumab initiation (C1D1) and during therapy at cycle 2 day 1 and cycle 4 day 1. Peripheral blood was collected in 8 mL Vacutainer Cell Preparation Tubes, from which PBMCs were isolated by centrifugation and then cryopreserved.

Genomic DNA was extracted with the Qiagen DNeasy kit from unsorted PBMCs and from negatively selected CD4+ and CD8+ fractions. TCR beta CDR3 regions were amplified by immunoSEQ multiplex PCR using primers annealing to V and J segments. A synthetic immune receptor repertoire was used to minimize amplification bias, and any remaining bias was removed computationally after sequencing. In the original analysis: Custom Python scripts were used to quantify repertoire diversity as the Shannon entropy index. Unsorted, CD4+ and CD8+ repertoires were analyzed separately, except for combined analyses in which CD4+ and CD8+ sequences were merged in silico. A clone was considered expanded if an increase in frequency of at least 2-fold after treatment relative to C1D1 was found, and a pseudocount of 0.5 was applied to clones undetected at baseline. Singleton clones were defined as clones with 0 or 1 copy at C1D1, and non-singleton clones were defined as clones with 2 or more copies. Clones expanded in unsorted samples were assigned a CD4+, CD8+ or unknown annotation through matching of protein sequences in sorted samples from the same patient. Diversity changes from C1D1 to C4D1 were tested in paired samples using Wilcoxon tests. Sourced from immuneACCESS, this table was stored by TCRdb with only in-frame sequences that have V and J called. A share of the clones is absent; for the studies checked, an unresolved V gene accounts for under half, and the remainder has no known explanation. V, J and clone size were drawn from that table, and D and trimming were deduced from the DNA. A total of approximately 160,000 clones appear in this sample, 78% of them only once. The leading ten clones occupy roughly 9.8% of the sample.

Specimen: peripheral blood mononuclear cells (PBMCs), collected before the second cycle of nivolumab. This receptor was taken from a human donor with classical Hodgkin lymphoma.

The CDR3 region reads CASSGNSGNTIYF. The bases read TGTGCCAGCAGCGGGAACTCTGGAAACACCATATATTTT. Recombination linked TRBV6-5 to TRBJ1-3; the D gene assignment is ambiguous. Deletion took 6 bases off V and 0 bases off J, with a span of 6 bases between the germline ends. Taken from the germline V gene, the CDR1 and CDR2 loops are MNHEY and SVGAGI. The CDR3 holds 13 amino acids from the cysteine to the phenylalanine. CDR3 DNA only is kept here, 39 bases in frame from base 1.